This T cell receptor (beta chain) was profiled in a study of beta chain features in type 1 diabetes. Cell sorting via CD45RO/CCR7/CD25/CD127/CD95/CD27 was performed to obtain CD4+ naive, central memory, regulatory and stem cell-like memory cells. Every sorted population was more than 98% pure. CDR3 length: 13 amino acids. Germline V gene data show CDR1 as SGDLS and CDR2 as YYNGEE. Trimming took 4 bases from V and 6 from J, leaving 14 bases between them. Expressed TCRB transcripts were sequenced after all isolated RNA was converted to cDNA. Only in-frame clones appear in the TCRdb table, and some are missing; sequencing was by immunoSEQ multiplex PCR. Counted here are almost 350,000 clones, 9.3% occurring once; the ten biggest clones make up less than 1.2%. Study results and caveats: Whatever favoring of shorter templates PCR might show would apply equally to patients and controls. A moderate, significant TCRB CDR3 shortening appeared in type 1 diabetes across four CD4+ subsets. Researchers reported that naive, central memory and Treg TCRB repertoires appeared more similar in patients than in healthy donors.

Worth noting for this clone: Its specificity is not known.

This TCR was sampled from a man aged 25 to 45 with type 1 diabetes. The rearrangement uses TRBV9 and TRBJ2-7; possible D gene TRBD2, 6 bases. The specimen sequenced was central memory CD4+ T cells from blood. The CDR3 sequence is CASSRDPEGEQYF. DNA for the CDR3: TGTGCCAGCAGCCGCGATCCGGAGGGCGAGCAGTACTTC.